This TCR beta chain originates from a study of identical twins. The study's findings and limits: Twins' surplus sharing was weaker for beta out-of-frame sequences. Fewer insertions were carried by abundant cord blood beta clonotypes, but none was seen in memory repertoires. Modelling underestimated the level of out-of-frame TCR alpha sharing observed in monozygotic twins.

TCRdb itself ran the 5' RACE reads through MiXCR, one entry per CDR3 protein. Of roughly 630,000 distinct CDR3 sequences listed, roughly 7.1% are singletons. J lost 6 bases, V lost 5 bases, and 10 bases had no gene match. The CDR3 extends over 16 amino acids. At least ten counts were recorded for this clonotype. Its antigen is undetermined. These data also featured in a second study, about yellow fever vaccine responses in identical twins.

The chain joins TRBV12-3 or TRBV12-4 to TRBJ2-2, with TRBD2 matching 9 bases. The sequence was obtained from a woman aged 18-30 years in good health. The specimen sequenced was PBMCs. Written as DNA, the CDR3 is TGTGCCAGCAGTCCCATGGCCGGGACTAGCTCCGGGGAGCTGTTTTTT. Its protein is CASSPMAGTSSGELFF.